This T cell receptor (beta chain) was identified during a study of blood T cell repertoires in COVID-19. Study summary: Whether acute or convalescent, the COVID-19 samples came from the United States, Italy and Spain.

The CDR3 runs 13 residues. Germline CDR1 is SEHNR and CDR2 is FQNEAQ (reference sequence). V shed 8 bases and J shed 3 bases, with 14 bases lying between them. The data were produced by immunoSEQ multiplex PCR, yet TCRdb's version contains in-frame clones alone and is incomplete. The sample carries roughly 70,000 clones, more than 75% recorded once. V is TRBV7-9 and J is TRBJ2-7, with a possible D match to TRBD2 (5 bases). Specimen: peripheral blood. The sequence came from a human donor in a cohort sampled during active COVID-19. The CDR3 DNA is TGTGCCAGCGCTCCAGCGGTTATCTACGAGCAGTACTTC. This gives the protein CASAPAVIYEQYF.